The entry that follows covers one T cell receptor beta chain sequence. Which antigen it targets is not known. Base qualities are not at hand, and no much larger clone is one base apart. Using the deep immunoSEQ assay, multiplex PCR amplified TCR CDR3 regions from genomic DNA. Extracted genomic DNA from each cell subset was distributed evenly across all wells of several immunoSEQ 96-well plates, and each plate was treated as a replicate. For sorted subsets, about 220 ng of genomic DNA, equivalent to 25,000 to 35,000 T cell genomes, went into each replicate PCR. Purified libraries were measured with a Qubit 3.0 fluorometer, size-checked on a Bioanalyzer 2100, and measured again with the KAPA Library Quantification kit. Every immunoSEQ 96-well plate was sequenced on a dedicated single-read 150-cycle Illumina NextSeq 550 flow cell. As for how the authors treated the data: Because the immunoSEQ output included only junctional sequences and no quality scores, the filtering could not be the same as the filtering used for full-length reads. To assign V/J genes and CDR3, sequences were annotated against IMGT germline references using PyIR, a Python wrapper for IgBLAST v1.9. Reads were filtered out if the reads had weak V/J assignments (E-value above 1e-6), no CDR3, stop codons, out-of-frame junctions, or ambiguous translated residues. V3J clonotypes were defined as sequences sharing an identical inferred V gene, J gene, and CDR3 amino acid sequence. Percentage overlap between repertoires was computed as shared unique clonotypes divided by the size of the smaller repertoire. RTK rarefaction, the Chao1 estimator, and Recon v2.1 estimates of unobserved clonotypes were used to assess repertoire richness. For all TCRbeta clonotypes obtained by the gDNA method from a handful of donors, generation probabilities were computed with OLGA. The clones in this table, taken by TCRdb from immuneACCESS, are in-frame only. Not every clone is retained; where verified, under half of the shortfall comes from an unresolved V gene, and the cause of the rest is unknown. The V and J calls and clone size come from that table; D and trimming were worked out from the DNA. This sample is represented by millions of clones; approximately 95% of them were singletons. 1.1% of the sample rests with the top ten.

This entry belongs to a study of shared clonotypes between healthy human individuals (dated by TCRdb to the early 2020s). Notes on the research overall: Two women and three men aged 18 to 49 years were included in the cohort. For each donor, CD4 naive and CD4 memory were each run on three plates, CD8 naive on two plates, and CD8 memory on one plate. Libraries were prepared and TCR repertoires were sequenced by different laboratories using diverse techniques, in order to increase sequencing depth and limit assay-specific biases. Blood TCR repertoires of several healthy adults were deeply sequenced to estimate repertoire size and the extent of clonotype sharing between individuals. Between about 0.85 and 8.9 billion PBMCs per donor were obtained by leukapheresis. Overall study results and their limits: Sampling was restricted to blood, and TCR repertoires in tissues likely differ from the TCR repertoires found in blood. Pairwise subsampling led to the expectation that sequencing depth would affect the degree of clonotype sharing among donors. Rarefaction of sorted-subset datasets indicated incomplete sequencing despite the large sequencing depth. The genetic and exposure-history diversity represented was limited by the small number of donors. Larger estimated clonotype richness was generally found for naive subsets than for memory subsets. Clonotypes shared by all four sorted-subset donors showed higher generation probabilities than non-shared clonotypes. When a few donors were compared, the shared fraction of clonotypes was roughly 5% for naive CD4, 3.5% to 4% for naive CD8, 2% to 2.5% for memory CD4, and 0.4% for memory CD8.

For the CD8 naive samples, CD45RO-negative cells were positively selected for CCR7, yielding a CD45RA+CCR7+ population from which TemRA cells were excluded. Donors were healthy HIV-negative adults with no recently reported acute infections or vaccinations. Only Caucasian adults living in Nashville, Tennessee, USA were represented among the donors. After blood collection by leukapheresis, PBMCs were isolated using Ficoll-Histopaque density gradient centrifugation and then cryopreserved in the vapor phase of liquid nitrogen. Analytical flow cytometry was used to check the purity and quantity of each magnetically sorted T cell population. Genomic DNA was isolated from each sorted fraction and quantified by UV absorbance on a Nanodrop 2000c. The CDR3 holds 16 amino acids from the cysteine to the phenylalanine. Left in the record is the CDR3 DNA by itself, 48 bases read in frame from the first base. V gives up 0 bases and J gives up 0 bases, and the segment between their germline ends measures 12 bases. CDR1 and CDR2, looked up from the germline V gene, are MGHRA and YSYEKL.

Material for sequencing was naive CD8+ T cells sorted from blood. The sample's cell subset or site, from its label and the paper: CD45RA+CCR7+. The sequence derives from a man between 18 and 35 years old in good health. This chain joins TRBV4-1 to TRBJ2-7; the D element could tentatively be TRBD1 or TRBD2, as 6 bases agree for each. The DNA is TGCGCCAGCAGCCAAGAGAGGGGGGCCCTCTCCTACGAGCAGTACTTC. The encoded protein is CASSQERGALSYEQYF.